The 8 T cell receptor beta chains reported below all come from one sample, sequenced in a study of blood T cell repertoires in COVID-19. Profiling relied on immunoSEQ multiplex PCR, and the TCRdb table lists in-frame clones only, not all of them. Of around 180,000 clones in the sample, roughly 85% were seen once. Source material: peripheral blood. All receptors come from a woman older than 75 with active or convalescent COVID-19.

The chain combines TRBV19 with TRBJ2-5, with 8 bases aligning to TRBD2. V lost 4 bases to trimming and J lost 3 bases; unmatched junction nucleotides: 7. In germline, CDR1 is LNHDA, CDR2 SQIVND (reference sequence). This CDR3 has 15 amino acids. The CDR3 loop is CASSTSGTSKETQYF. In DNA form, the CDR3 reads TGTGCCAGTAGTACCTCCGGGACTAGTAAAGAGACCCAGTACTTC.

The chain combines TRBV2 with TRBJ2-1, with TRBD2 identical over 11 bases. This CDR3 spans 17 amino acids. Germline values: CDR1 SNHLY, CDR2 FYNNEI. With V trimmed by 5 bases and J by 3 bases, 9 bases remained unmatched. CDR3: CASSYGTSGWDYNEQFF. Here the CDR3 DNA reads TGTGCCAGCAGTTACGGGACTAGCGGCTGGGACTACAATGAGCAGTTCTTC.

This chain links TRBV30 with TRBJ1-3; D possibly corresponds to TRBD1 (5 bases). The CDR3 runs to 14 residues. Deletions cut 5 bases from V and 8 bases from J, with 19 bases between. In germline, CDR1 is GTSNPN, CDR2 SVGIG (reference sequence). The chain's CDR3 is CAWSQGPDLYTIYF. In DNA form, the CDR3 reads TGTGCCTGGTCCCAGGGCCCAGACCTTTACACCATATATTTT.

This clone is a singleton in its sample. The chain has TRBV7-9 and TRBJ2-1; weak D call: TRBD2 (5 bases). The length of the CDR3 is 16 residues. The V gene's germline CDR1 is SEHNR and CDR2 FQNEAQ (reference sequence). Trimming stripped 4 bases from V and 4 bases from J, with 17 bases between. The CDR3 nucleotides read TGTGCCAGCAGCTCCAACCCCGGGGTTTCATACAATGAGCAGTTCTTC. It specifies CASSSNPGVSYNEQFF.

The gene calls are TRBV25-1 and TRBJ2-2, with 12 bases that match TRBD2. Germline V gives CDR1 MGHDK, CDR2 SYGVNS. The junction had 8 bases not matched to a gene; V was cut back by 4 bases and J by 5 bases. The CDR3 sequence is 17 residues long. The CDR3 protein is CASSGRLAGVQTGELFF. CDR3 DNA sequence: TGTGCCAGCAGTGGGCGACTAGCGGGAGTACAGACCGGGGAGCTGTTTTTT.

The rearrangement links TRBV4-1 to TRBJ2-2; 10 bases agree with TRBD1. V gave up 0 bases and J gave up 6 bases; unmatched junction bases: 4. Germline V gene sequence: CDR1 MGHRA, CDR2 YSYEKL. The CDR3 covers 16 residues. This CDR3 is CASSQERQGAPGELFF. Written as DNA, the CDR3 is TGCGCCAGCAGCCAAGAGAGACAGGGGGCGCCCGGGGAGCTGTTTTTT.

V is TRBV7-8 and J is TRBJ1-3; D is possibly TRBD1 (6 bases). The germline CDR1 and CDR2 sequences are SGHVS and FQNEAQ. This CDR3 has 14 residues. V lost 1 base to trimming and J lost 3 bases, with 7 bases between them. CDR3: CASSLDRVGNTIYF. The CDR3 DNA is TGTGCCAGCAGCTTAGACAGGGTTGGAAACACCATATATTTT.

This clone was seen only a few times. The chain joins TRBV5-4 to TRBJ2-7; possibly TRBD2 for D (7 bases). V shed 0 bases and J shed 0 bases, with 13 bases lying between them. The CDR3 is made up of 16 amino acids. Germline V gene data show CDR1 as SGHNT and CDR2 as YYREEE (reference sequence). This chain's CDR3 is CASSLGRGASSYEQYF. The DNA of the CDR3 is TGTGCCAGCAGCTTGGGTCGGGGGGCCAGCTCCTACGAGCAGTACTTC.